The rows below give T cell receptor beta chains drawn from one sample of a study of Ad26.COV2.S vaccination and SARS-CoV-2 variants. Method: immunoSEQ multiplex PCR; TCRdb's copy keeps in-frame clones and lacks some. Here the sample spans roughly 380,000 clones, just over 90% being singletons. The specimen comprised peripheral blood, sampled after recovery from COVID-19. Receptor source: a human donor who had recovered from COVID-19. The CDR3 runs from the conserved cysteine through the conserved F or W. D genes are given only for firm matches. Rows give clone size only sometimes, using once, few, many, or a class for an expanded clone.

v_call,j_call,d_call,clone_size,cdr3_aa,cdr3_nt
TRBV10-3,TRBJ1-2,-,-,CAISVGQDYGYTF,TGTGCCATCAGTGTTGGTCAAGACTATGGCTACACCTTC
TRBV5-1,TRBJ2-5,TRBD2,-,CASSLVVGGQETQYF,TGCGCCAGCAGCTTGGTCGTCGGGGGGCAAGAGACCCAGTACTTC
TRBV29-1,TRBJ1-2,-,-,CSGGEANYGYTF,TGCAGCGGAGGGGAGGCTAACTATGGCTACACCTTC
TRBV7-6,TRBJ2-1,TRBD2,-,CASTIVAGEYNEQFF,TGTGCCAGCACTATCGTAGCGGGGGAGTACAATGAGCAGTTCTTC
TRBV7-8,TRBJ1-2,-,-,CASKAGPSPNYGYTF,TGTGCCAGCAAAGCTGGTCCAAGTCCTAACTATGGCTACACCTTC
TRBV7-9,TRBJ1-3,-,-,CASSLAVGMVF,TGTGCCAGCAGCTTAGCGGTCGGCATGGTGTTT
TRBV7-9,TRBJ1-1,-,-,CASSLQLGARTEAFF,TGTGCCAGCAGCTTACAGCTGGGGGCGCGAACTGAAGCTTTCTTT
TRBV5-1,TRBJ1-6,-,-,CASSLRQPNSPLHF,TGCGCCAGCAGCCTTCGACAACCTAATTCACCCCTCCACTTT
TRBV6-5,TRBJ2-5,-,-,CAIALGAGETQYF,TGTGCCATAGCCCTCGGGGCGGGGGAGACCCAGTACTTC
TRBV2,TRBJ1-3,TRBD1,once,CASSEGPGRGQGNTIYF,TGTGCCAGCAGTGAAGGACCGGGCAGGGGGCAGGGAAACACCATATATTTT
TRBV12-5,TRBJ2-7,-,-,CASGLRRFEQYF,TGTGCTAGTGGTTTGAGGAGGTTTGAGCAGTACTTC
TRBV6-5,TRBJ2-2,-,-,CASRRMTSSNGELFF,TGTGCCAGCCGCCGAATGACTAGTTCTAACGGGGAGCTGTTTTTT
TRBV10-2,TRBJ2-3,-,-,CASSDGSLEYF,TGCGCCAGCTCCGACGGCTCCTTAGAGTATTTT
TRBV14,TRBJ1-1,-,-,CASSQRGGSEAFF,TGTGCCAGCAGCCAGCGGGGGGGCTCTGAAGCTTTCTTT
TRBV7-9,TRBJ2-6,TRBD1,-,CASSLTGAGANVLTF,TGTGCCAGCAGCCTCACAGGGGCTGGGGCCAACGTCCTGACTTTC
TRBV21-1,TRBJ2-1,-,-,CASSKGGRRGTSENNEQFF,TGTGCCAGCAGCAAAGGAGGAAGGAGAGGGACTAGCGAAAACAATGAGCAGTTCTTC
TRBV9,TRBJ1-5,-,-,CASSRTAYSNQPQHF,TGTGCCAGCAGCAGGACAGCATATAGCAATCAGCCCCAGCATTTT
TRBV12-3/TRBV12-4,TRBJ1-4,-,-,CASSLVTEKLFF,TGTGCCAGCAGTTTAGTTACTGAAAAACTGTTTTTT
TRBV19,TRBJ2-5,-,-,CASSQRGGEETQYF,TGTGCCAGTAGCCAGAGGGGGGGGGAAGAGACCCAGTACTTC
TRBV5-1,TRBJ1-4,TRBD1,-,CASSFQGGSDEKLFF,TGCGCCAGCAGCTTCCAGGGGGGATCGGATGAAAAACTGTTTTTT
TRBV13,TRBJ1-6,-,-,CASSLGISPLHF,TGTGCCAGCAGCTTGGGGATTTCACCCCTCCACTTT
TRBV7-3,TRBJ2-2,TRBD1,-,CASSLRQGSGELFF,TGTGCCAGCAGCCTGAGACAGGGGTCAGGGGAGCTGTTTTTT